This T cell receptor beta chain is from a study of T cells in pancreatic ductal adenocarcinoma. Overall study findings and caveats: Tumor and blood clonality did not differ significantly, about 0.11 versus 0.072. The resected cohort was biased toward the minority with early-stage disease.

This table comes from immunoSEQ multiplex PCR, and its TCRdb copy is limited to in-frame clones, with some not included. The profile shows 100,000 or so clones, nearly 95% of them singletons. For this clone: What it binds is not known.

The selected patients with pancreatic ductal adenocarcinoma had surgery but no neoadjuvant therapy. V lost 0 bases and J 1 base, leaving 7 bases between the germline ends. This CDR3 has 15 residues. Germline V CDR1 and CDR2: SGHRS, YFSETQ. The chain links TRBV5-1 to TRBJ2-2; D not certain. Sample: PBMCs. The receptor was isolated from a human donor with pancreatic ductal adenocarcinoma. In DNA form, the CDR3 reads TGCGCCAGCAGCTTGGGCGGAGAGAACACCGGGGAGCTGTTTTTT. Protein: CASSLGGENTGELFF.